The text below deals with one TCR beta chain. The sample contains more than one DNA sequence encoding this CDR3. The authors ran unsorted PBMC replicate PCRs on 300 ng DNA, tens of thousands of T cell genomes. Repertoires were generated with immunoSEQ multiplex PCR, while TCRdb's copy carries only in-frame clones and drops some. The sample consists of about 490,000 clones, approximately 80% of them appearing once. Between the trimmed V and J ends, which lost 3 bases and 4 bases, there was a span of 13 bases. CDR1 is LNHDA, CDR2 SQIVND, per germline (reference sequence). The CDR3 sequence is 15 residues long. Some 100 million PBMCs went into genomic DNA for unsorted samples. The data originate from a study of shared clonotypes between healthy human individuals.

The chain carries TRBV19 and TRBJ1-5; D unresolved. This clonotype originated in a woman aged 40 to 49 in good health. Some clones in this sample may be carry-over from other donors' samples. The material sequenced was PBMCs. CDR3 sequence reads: CASSISGGGNQPQHF. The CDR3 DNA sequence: TGTGCCAGTAGTATCTCGGGAGGTGGTAATCAGCCCCAGCATTTT.